This passage covers 5 T cell receptor beta chains from one sample sequenced in a study of CD8+CD57+ T cells in acquired aplastic anemia. Patients who underwent sequencing had shown CD8+CD57+ cell expansion by flow cytometry. Genomic DNA, serving as template, underwent TCR beta VDJ and CDR3 profiling. TCRdb called the reads again in MiXCR, with one record for every CDR3 protein. This table has more than 95,000 distinct CDR3 sequences, less than 50% appearing once. Specimen: sorted CD4+, CD8+, or CD8+CD57+ T cells (not recorded which) from PBMCs. The receptors come from a human donor with aplastic anemia.

This clonotype was seen just once. This may stem from a read error, because a much larger clone lies one nucleotide away. The conserved final phenylalanine or tryptophan is absent from the CDR3, which likely points to a read error. The rearrangement joins TRBV6-2 or TRBV6-3 to TRBJ1-2, with D possibly matching TRBD1 (5 bases). V lost 2 bases and J 4 bases, leaving 14 bases between the germline ends. The CDR3 sequence is 15 residues long. Germline loops: CDR1 MNHEY, CDR2 SVGEGT. Written as DNA, the CDR3 is TGTGCCAGCAGTTACGCGGGCATAGACAGCTATGGCTACACCTCC. It encodes CASSYAGIDSYGYTS.

This clonotype was recorded a few times. This may stem from a read error, because a much larger clone lies one nucleotide away. The V gene is TRBV5-1, the J gene TRBJ2-1; no clear D gene. In germline, CDR1 is SGHRS, CDR2 YFSETQ. V gave up 3 bases and J gave up 9 bases, with 19 bases separating them. The CDR3 is made up of 15 amino acids. CDR3 bases: TGCGCCAGCAGCTCCCGACCGGGCCGAGACGGTGAGCAGTTCTTC. Translating gives CASSSRPGRDGEQFF.

This clonotype was counted many times. V gene TRBV9 combines with J gene TRBJ1-2; perhaps TRBD1 as D (6 bases). The germline V and J ends were trimmed by 0 bases and 0 bases, with 9 bases remaining between them. The CDR3 has 15 residues. The V gene's germline CDR1 is SGDLS and CDR2 YYNGEE. The CDR3 nucleotides read TGTGCCAGCAGCGTAGGGGACAAACCTAACTATGGCTACACCTTC. Translating it yields CASSVGDKPNYGYTF.

This chain links TRBV28 with TRBJ1-2; D remains ambiguous. The CDR3 is 12 amino acids. V lost 9 bases, J lost 4 bases, and 12 bases lay in between. Germline V gene lookup returns CDR1 MDHEN and CDR2 SYDVKM. CDR3: CASSITLYGYTF. The CDR3 coding sequence is TGTGCCAGTAGTATAACGCTCTATGGCTACACCTTC.

The CDR3 here is CASRVVLGNTEAFF. CDR3 in DNA: TGTGCCAGCAGGGTAGTCCTGGGAAACACTGAAGCTTTCTTT. V and J are TRBV2 and TRBJ1-1; D is undetermined. Germline V gives CDR1 SNHLY, CDR2 FYNNEI. Trimming took off 6 bases at V and 2 bases at J, with 13 bases between the two ends. The CDR3 totals 14 residues.